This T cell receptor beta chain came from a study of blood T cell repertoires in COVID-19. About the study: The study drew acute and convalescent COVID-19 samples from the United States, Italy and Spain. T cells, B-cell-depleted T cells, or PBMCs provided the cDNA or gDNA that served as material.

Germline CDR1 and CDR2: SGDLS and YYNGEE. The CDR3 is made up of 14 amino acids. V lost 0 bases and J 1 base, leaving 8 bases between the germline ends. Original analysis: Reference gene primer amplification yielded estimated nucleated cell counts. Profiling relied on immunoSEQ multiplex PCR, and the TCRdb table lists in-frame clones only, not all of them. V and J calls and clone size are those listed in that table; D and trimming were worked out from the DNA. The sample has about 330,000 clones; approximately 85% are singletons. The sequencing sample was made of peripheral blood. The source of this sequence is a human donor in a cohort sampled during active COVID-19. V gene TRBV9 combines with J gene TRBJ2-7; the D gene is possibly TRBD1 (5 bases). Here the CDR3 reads CASSVGTPSYEQYF. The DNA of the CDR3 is TGTGCCAGCAGCGTAGGGACACCGTCCTACGAGCAGTACTTC.